Included here is one T cell receptor beta chain sequence, with context. The data stem from a study of blood T cell repertoires in COVID-19. The data were produced by immunoSEQ multiplex PCR, yet TCRdb's version contains in-frame clones alone and is incomplete. The sample yields hundreds of thousands of clones, around nine tenths seen once. Germline CDR1 MDHEN, CDR2 SYDVKM. The CDR3 contains 12 residues. Trimming cost V 6 bases and J 5 bases, with 10 bases left between them. This sequence was found in a woman aged 40 to 55 who had recovered from COVID-19. The sample consisted of PBMCs or T cells enriched from blood (not recorded which). The rearrangement uses TRBV28 and TRBJ1-1, with D unclear. Here the CDR3 DNA reads TGTGCCAGCAGGGCTGGAGGGACTGAAGCTTTCTTT. This encodes CASRAGGTEAFF.